This T cell receptor (beta chain) is drawn from a study of shared clonotypes between healthy human individuals. In the study overall: Donors consisted of a couple of women and a few men between 18 and 49.

CDR3 length: 13 amino acids. Germline V gene sequence: CDR1 MDHEN, CDR2 SYDVKM. V was cut by 2 bases and J by 6 bases, with 10 bases left in between. With respect to this clone: Its specificity is unknown.

Assay: immunoSEQ multiplex PCR; the TCRdb copy retains only in-frame clones and omits some. Here the sample spans over a million clones, less than 99% being singletons. Findings and caveats of the study: Among donors, sharing of clonotypes was expected to be affected by sequencing depth.

Sequencing input: naive CD4+ T cells sorted from blood. Stated subset: CD45RA+ positively selected. This chain uses TRBV28 with TRBJ1-2, with D perhaps TRBD1 (5 bases). This receptor was identified in a man aged 25-45 years in good health. The CDR3 region has the DNA TGTGCCAGCAGTTTACTGGGACCAAATGGCTACACCTTC. Encoded protein: CASSLLGPNGYTF.